The entry that follows covers one T cell receptor beta chain sequence. Its antigen remains unknown. Cells designated naive CD8 were CD45RO-negative and were positively selected for CCR7, with terminally differentiated effector memory CD45RA+ cells excluded. The data derive from a study of shared clonotypes between healthy human individuals. Study summary: Those who served as donors were two women and three men between the ages of 18 and 49.

The V end was cut by 5 bases, the J end by 6 bases, with 8 bases between. CDR1 is SGHRS and CDR2 is YFSETQ in the germline V gene. The CDR3 runs to 11 residues. TCRdb's table, derived via immunoSEQ multiplex PCR, lists solely in-frame clones and lacks some. Altogether around 2,000,000 clones are present, about 95% being singletons, with the ten largest covering around 1.1%. Findings and limits, study-wide: Clonotypes shared by all four donors outscored non-shared clonotypes in generation probability.

The chain recombines TRBV5-1 with TRBJ1-1, with D unclear. This receptor was obtained from a man aged 18 to 35 in good health. The sequencing sample was made of naive CD8+ T cells sorted from blood. This CDR3 is CASRDTSEAFF. CDR3 DNA: TGCGCCAGCAGAGACACTTCTGAAGCTTTCTTT.